The 27 T cell receptor beta chains reported below all come from one sample, sequenced in a study of technical replicates of blood from a handful of donors. Sequencing was performed with immunoSEQ multiplex PCR; in TCRdb, only in-frame clones are kept and a portion is missing. The sample consists of fewer than 95,000 clones, 94% of them appearing once. Specimen: T cells isolated from PBMCs. These receptor sequences come from a human donor in good health.

This clone was seen just once. This chain joins TRBV29-1 and TRBJ2-2; the D is unclear. The germline V gene has CDR1 SQVTM and CDR2 ANQGSEA. V lost 6 bases and J 6 bases, leaving 5 bases between the germline ends. The CDR3 totals 10 residues. Written as DNA, the CDR3 is TGCAGCGTACGGGCCGGGGAGCTGTTTTTT. Translated: CSVRAGELFF.

The chain employs TRBV4-2 and TRBJ2-7; 7 positions match TRBD1. CDR1 is LGHNA and CDR2 is YNFKEQ in the germline V gene. V was clipped by 1 base and J by 3 bases; unmatched bases: 0. The CDR3 is 13 residues long. This CDR3 is CASSQGDSYEQYF. CDR3 DNA: TGTGCCAGCAGCCAAGGGGACAGCTACGAGCAGTACTTC.

V usage is TRBV5-5 and J usage is TRBJ1-2; unclear D gene. This CDR3 is 14 amino acids long. The V end was cut by 6 bases, the J end by 4 bases, with 16 bases between. Germline V gives CDR1 SGHKS, CDR2 YYEKEE (reference sequence). The CDR3 DNA reads TGTGCCAGCATCCCGGCCCAACGGGGCTATGGCTACACCTTC. Translating it yields CASIPAQRGYGYTF.

The chain recombines TRBV14 with TRBJ1-1; D remains unclear. This CDR3 contains 12 residues. The germline V gene encodes CDR1 SGHDN and CDR2 FVKESK. The germline V and J ends were trimmed by 1 base and 4 bases, with 4 bases remaining between them. The CDR3 is CASSQGVTEAFF. CDR3 DNA sequence: TGTGCCAGCAGCCAAGGAGTCACTGAAGCTTTCTTT.

A word on this clone: Other DNA variants within this sample encode the same CDR3. V is TRBV5-1 and J is TRBJ1-1, with 7 positions matching TRBD1. CDR1 and CDR2 (germline): SGHRS, YFSETQ. Trimming cost V 4 bases and J 2 bases; bases outside gene matches: 2. This CDR3 comprises 13 residues. The CDR3 sequence is CASSRTGNTEAFF. For the CDR3, the DNA is TGCGCCAGCAGCCGGACAGGCAACACTGAAGCTTTCTTT.

The chain uses TRBV6-1 and TRBJ2-7, with D possibly being TRBD2 (6 bases). The CDR3 runs to 15 residues. Germline CDR1 is MNHNS and CDR2 is SASEGT. V lost 6 bases and J 0 bases, leaving 15 bases between the germline ends. CDR3: CASRERVGNSYEQYF. CDR3 bases: TGTGCCAGCAGAGAGCGGGTTGGTAACTCCTACGAGCAGTACTTC.

The chain has TRBV19 and TRBJ2-7; 7 bases agree with TRBD1. V was pared by 10 bases and J by 7 bases, with 7 bases of the junction left unmatched. The CDR3 runs to 11 residues. Germline-derived CDR1 and CDR2 are LNHDA and SQIVND (reference sequence). The CDR3 loop is CATRQGGEQYF. CDR3 nucleotides: TGTGCCACCCGACAGGGCGGAGAGCAGTACTTC.

The CDR3 bases are TGTGCCATCAGGACGGGACTAGCTTCCGGGGAGCTGTTTTTT. Translation: CAIRTGLASGELFF. The V and J genes are TRBV10-3 and TRBJ2-2; 9 bases line up with TRBD2. Germline values: CDR1 ENHRY, CDR2 SYGVKD. V lost 6 bases and J lost 6; bases outside the gene matches: 5. CDR3 length: 14 amino acids.

V and J are TRBV27 and TRBJ2-2; 10 nucleotides line up with TRBD2. Germline V CDR1 and CDR2: MNHEY, SMNVEV (reference sequence). The CDR3 totals 15 residues. V was clipped by 5 bases and J by 6 bases; unmatched bases: 6. In DNA form, the CDR3 reads TGTGCCAGCAGTGCCGGGACTAGCGTCGCCGGGGAGCTGTTTTTT. As protein: CASSAGTSVAGELFF.

The chain uses TRBV13 and TRBJ1-1; tentative D call: TRBD1 (6 bases). CDR3 length: 16 residues. Germline V CDR1 and CDR2: PRHDT, FYEKMQ (reference sequence). Trimming shortened V by 6 bases and J by 1 base, and 18 bases separated the two germline ends. CDR3 in amino acids: CASRDMKGGGNTEAFF. The DNA of the CDR3 is TGTGCCAGCAGGGATATGAAGGGAGGGGGGAACACTGAAGCTTTCTTT. Complete variable domain (other parts from reference TRBV13 and TRBJ1-1): AAGVIQSPRHLIKEKRETATLKCYPIPRHDTVYWYQQGPGQDPQFLISFYEKMQSDKGSIPDRFSAQQFSDYHSELNMSSLELGDSALYFCASRDMKGGGNTEAFFGQGTRLTVV.

The CDR3 reads CASSHRGGTDEQYF. CDR3 in DNA: TGTGCCAGCAGCCATCGCGGGGGGACCGACGAGCAGTACTTC. J is TRBJ2-7 and V is TRBV13, with 8 bases aligning to TRBD2. The V gene end was trimmed by 5 bases and the J gene end by 5 bases; junction bases not matched to a gene: 8. CDR1 PRHDT and CDR2 FYEKMQ come from the germline V gene (reference sequence). The CDR3 has 14 residues. The whole variable domain, filled in from reference TRBV13 and TRBJ2-7, reads AAGVIQSPRHLIKEKRETATLKCYPIPRHDTVYWYQQGPGQDPQFLISFYEKMQSDKGSIPDRFSAQQFSDYHSELNMSSLELGDSALYFCASSHRGGTDEQYFGPGTRLTVT.

The V gene is TRBV28, the J gene TRBJ1-5; D is uncertain. V was pared by 4 bases and J by 2 bases, with 15 bases between. The CDR3 is made up of 16 amino acids. Germline-derived CDR1 and CDR2 are MDHEN and SYDVKM. The CDR3 DNA follows: TGTGCCAGCAGTTCCCTCCGAGGGCCAGGCAATCAGCCCCAGCATTTT. Translation gives CASSSLRGPGNQPQHF.

The rearrangement uses TRBV19 and TRBJ1-3, with D uncertain. Trimming cost V 7 bases and J 4 bases, with 14 bases left between them. CDR1 and CDR2 (germline): LNHDA, SQIVND (reference sequence). This CDR3 spans 14 amino acids. DNA of the CDR3: TGTGCCAGTAAGCGAGTTTTAACCGGAAACACCATATATTTT. Its protein product is CASKRVLTGNTIYF. The full variable domain, rest sourced from reference TRBV19 and TRBJ1-3, is DGGITQSPKYLFRKEGQNVTLSCEQNLNHDAMYWYRQDPGQGLRLIYYSQIVNDFQKGDIAEGYSVSREKKESFPLTVTSAQKNPTAFYLCASKRVLTGNTIYFGEGSWLTVV.

This clone was seen a few times. This chain links TRBV5-5 with TRBJ1-1; no reliable D call. The length of the CDR3 is 12 residues. Germline CDR1 is SGHKS and CDR2 is YYEKEE (reference sequence). Trimming left V 3 bases short and J 1 base short, with 4 bases between. The CDR3 reads CASSWRNTEAFF. CDR3 in DNA: TGTGCCAGCAGCTGGAGGAACACTGAAGCTTTCTTT.

This clone occurred a few times. The chain links TRBV29-1 to TRBJ1-1; TRBD1 matches at 7 bases. Germline values: CDR1 SQVTM, CDR2 ANQGSEA. Unmatched junction bases numbered 7, after V lost 7 bases and J lost 2 bases. The length of the CDR3 is 13 residues. CDR3 residues: CSGSRTGNTEAFF. The CDR3 bases are TGCAGCGGAAGCAGGACAGGTAACACTGAAGCTTTCTTT.

The gene calls are TRBV10-2 and TRBJ2-7; the match to TRBD2 covers 16 bases. Germline assignment: CDR1 WSHSY and CDR2 SAAADI. CDR3 length equals 16 residues. J was trimmed by 2 bases and V by 6 bases; bases with no gene match: 4. The CDR3 is CASRAGTSGGAYEQYF. The CDR3 nucleotides read TGCGCCAGCAGGGCCGGGACTAGCGGGGGGGCCTACGAGCAGTACTTC.

The V call is TRBV19, the J call TRBJ2-7, with 9 bases identical to TRBD1. V was clipped by 5 bases and J by 4 bases; unmatched bases: 9. This CDR3 has 15 residues. In germline, CDR1 is LNHDA, CDR2 SQIVND (reference sequence). CDR3 sequence reads: CASSPTGGSVYEQYF. In DNA form, the CDR3 reads TGTGCCAGTAGTCCCACAGGGGGCAGTGTGTACGAGCAGTACTTC.

This chain joins TRBV27 and TRBJ2-7; tentative D call: TRBD2 (6 bases). From germline, CDR1 is MNHEY and CDR2 SMNVEV (reference sequence). This CDR3 region has 15 residues. V lost 3 bases, J lost 7 bases, and 19 bases lay in between. In nucleotides, the CDR3 is TGTGCCAGCAGTTTGAGGACCGGGACTGGGGGGGAGCAGTACTTC. It translates to CASSLRTGTGGEQYF.

V is TRBV5-6 and J is TRBJ2-3; tentative D call: TRBD2 (5 bases). V was cut by 1 base and J by 0 bases, with 9 bases left in between. This CDR3 comprises 15 residues. Germline loops: CDR1 SGHDT, CDR2 YYEEEE. The CDR3 DNA sequence: TGTGCCAGCAGCTTGTCGGGGTCTAGCACAGATACGCAGTATTTT. It yields the protein CASSLSGSSTDTQYF.

The V gene is TRBV29-1, the J gene TRBJ2-7; the match to TRBD2 covers 9 bases. From germline, CDR1 is SQVTM and CDR2 ANQGSEA. The CDR3 runs to 15 residues. V lost 0 bases, J lost 5 bases, and 8 bases stayed unmatched. The CDR3 bases are TGCAGCGTTGAAGATCTTGCGGGAGGGCCCCACGAGCAGTACTTC. This gives the protein CSVEDLAGGPHEQYF.

The V gene is TRBV6-5, the J gene TRBJ2-3; 7 bases are a match to TRBD1. This CDR3 has 15 residues. In germline, CDR1 is MNHEY, CDR2 SVGAGI. The V and J ends lost 2 bases and 1 base, in that order; junction bases with no gene match: 3. DNA for the CDR3: TGTGCCAGCAGTTACCGACAGGGACGCACAGATACGCAGTATTTT. This encodes CASSYRQGRTDTQYF.

The V and J genes are TRBV5-4 and TRBJ2-7, with 7 bases identical to TRBD1. This CDR3 is 13 amino acids long. CDR1 SGHNT and CDR2 YYREEE come from the germline V gene (reference sequence). With 4 bases clipped from V and 7 bases from J, the junction kept 8 bases outside the gene matches. CDR3 bases: TGTGCCAGCAGCCCCGACAGGGAAGGGGAGCAGTACTTC. This codes for CASSPDREGEQYF.

A word on this clone: The CDR3 end shows no conserved phenylalanine or tryptophan, and so a read error is likely. The DNA is left out, because the CDR3 cannot be placed on it with certainty; the CDR3 is given as TCRdb lists it. The V and J genes are TRBV7-8 and TRBJ2-4; TRBD2, the D gene given by the table, was not confirmed from the DNA. Germline assignment: CDR1 SGHVS and CDR2 FQNEAQ. Termini included, the CDR3 measures 16 amino acids. The CDR3 reads CASSLLPGTSGRFSVY.

The chain combines TRBV4-1 with TRBJ1-2; TRBD1 might be the D (6 bases). The CDR3 length is 18 residues. Germline values: CDR1 MGHRA, CDR2 YSYEKL. Trimming stripped 4 bases from V and 0 bases from J, with 21 bases between. CDR3 in amino acids: CASSRPPGGPGANYGYTF. DNA of the CDR3: TGCGCCAGCAGCCGCCCCCCCGGGGGGCCCGGGGCTAACTATGGCTACACCTTC.

The chain couples TRBV5-1 to TRBJ1-1, with TRBD1 as a possible D gene (5 bases). Germline CDR1 reads SGHRS; CDR2 reads YFSETQ. The CDR3 covers 14 residues. Trimming removed 4 bases at V and 6 bases at J, with 16 bases between. CDR3 in amino acids: CASSPQGRDSEAFF. CDR3 nucleotide sequence: TGCGCCAGCAGCCCCCAGGGTCGAGACTCTGAAGCTTTCTTT. The full variable domain, in which reference TRBV5-1 and TRBJ1-1 provide the parts outside the CDR3, is KAGVTQTPRYLIKTRGQQVTLSCSPISGHRSVSWYQQTPGQGLQFLFEYFSETQRNKGNFPGRFSGRQFSNSRSEMNVSTLELGDSALYLCASSPQGRDSEAFFGQGTRLTVV.

The CDR3 protein is CASSQAVLNTGELFF. The CDR3 bases are TGCGCCAGCAGCCAGGCCGTATTGAACACCGGGGAGCTGTTTTTT. The chain combines TRBV4-1 with TRBJ2-2, with D uncertain. The germline gives CDR1 MGHRA, CDR2 YSYEKL. Trimming removed 3 bases at V and 1 base at J, with 9 bases between. The CDR3 totals 15 residues.

The chain links TRBV7-9 to TRBJ1-5, with TRBD1 matching 9 bases. The CDR3 runs 14 residues. The germline V gene encodes CDR1 SEHNR and CDR2 FQNEAQ (reference sequence). Trimming cost V 5 bases and J 3 bases; bases outside gene matches: 2. CDR3 in amino acids: CASSLQGANQPQHF. The CDR3, as DNA: TGTGCCAGCAGCCTACAGGGGGCCAATCAGCCCCAGCATTTT.